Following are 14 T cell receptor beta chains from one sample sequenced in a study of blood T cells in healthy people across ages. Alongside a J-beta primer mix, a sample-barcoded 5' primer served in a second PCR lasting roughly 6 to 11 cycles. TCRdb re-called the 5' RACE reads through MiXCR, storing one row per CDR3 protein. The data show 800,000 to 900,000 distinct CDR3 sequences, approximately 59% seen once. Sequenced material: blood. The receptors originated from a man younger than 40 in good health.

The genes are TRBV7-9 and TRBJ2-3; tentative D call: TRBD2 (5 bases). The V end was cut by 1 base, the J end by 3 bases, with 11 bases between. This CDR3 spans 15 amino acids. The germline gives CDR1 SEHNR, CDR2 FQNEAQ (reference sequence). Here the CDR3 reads CASSLGLRGTDTQYF. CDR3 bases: TGTGCCAGCAGCTTAGGACTTCGAGGGACAGATACGCAGTATTTT.

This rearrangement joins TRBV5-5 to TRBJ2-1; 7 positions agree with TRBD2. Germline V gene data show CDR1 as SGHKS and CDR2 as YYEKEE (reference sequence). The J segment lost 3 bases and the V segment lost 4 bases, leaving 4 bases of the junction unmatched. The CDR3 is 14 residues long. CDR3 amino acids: CASSHRDYYNEQFF. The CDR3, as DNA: TGTGCCAGCAGCCACCGGGACTACTACAATGAGCAGTTCTTC. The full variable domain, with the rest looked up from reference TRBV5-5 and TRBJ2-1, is DAGVTQSPTHLIKTRGQQVTLRCSPISGHKSVSWYQQVLGQGPQFIFQYYEKEERGRGNFPDRFSARQFPNYSSELNVNALLLGDSALYLCASSHRDYYNEQFFGPGTRLTVL.

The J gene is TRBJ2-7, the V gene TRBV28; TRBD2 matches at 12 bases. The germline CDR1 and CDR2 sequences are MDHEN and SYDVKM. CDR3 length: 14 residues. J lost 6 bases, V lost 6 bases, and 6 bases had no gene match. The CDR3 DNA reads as TGTGCCAGCAGCCTAGCGGGGGGGCTCTCCGAGCAGTACTTC. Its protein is CASSLAGGLSEQYF.

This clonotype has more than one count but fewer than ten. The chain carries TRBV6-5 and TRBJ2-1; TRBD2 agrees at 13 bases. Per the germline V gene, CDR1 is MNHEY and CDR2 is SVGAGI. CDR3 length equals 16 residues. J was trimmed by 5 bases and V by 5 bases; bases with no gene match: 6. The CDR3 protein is CASSPGTSGTNNEQFF. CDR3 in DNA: TGTGCCAGCAGTCCCGGGACTAGCGGGACGAACAATGAGCAGTTCTTC.

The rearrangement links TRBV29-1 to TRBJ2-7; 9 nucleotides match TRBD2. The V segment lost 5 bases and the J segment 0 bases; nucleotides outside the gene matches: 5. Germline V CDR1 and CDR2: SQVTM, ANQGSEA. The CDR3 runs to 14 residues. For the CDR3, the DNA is TGCAGCGTTAAAATTAGCGGGAGCTCCTACGAGCAGTACTTC. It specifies CSVKISGSSYEQYF.

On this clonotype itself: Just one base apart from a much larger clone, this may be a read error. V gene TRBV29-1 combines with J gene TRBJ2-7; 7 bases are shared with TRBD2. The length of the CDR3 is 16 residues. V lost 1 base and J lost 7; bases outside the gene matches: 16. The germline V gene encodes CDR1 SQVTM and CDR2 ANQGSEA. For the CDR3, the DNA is TGCAGCGTTGAAGGGGGTGGCGGGGGTACCTACAATGAGCAGTACTTC. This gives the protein CSVEGGGGGTYNEQYF.

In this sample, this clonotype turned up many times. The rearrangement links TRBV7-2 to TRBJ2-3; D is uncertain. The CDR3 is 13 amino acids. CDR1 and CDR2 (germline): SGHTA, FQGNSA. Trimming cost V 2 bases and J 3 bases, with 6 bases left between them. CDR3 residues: CASSLLVTDTQYF. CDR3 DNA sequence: TGTGCCAGCAGCTTACTAGTAACAGATACGCAGTATTTT. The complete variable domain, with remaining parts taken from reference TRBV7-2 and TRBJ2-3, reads GAGVSQSPSNKVTEKGKDVELRCDPISGHTALYWYRQSLGQGLEFLIYFQGNSAPDKSGLPSDRFSAERTGGSVSTLTIQRTQQEDSAVYLCASSLLVTDTQYFGPGTRLTVL.

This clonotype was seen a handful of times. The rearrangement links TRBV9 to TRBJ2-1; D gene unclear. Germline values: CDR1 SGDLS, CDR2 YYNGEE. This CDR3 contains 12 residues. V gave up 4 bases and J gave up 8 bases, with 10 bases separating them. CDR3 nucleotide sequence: TGTGCCAGCAGCACCCGGCGCGATGAGCAGTTCTTC. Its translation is CASSTRRDEQFF.

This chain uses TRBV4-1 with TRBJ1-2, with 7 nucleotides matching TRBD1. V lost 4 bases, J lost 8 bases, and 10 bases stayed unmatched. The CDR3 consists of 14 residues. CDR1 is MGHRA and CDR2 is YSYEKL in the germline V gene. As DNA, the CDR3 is TGCGCCAGCAGCCCTAGGGAGACAGGGAGGGGCTACACCTTC. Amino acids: CASSPRETGRGYTF.

CDR3 DNA sequence: TGTGCCAGCAGTGACACCATAGAGAGGGACACCGGGGAGCTGTTTTTT. It codes for CASSDTIERDTGELFF. The chain joins TRBV6-4 to TRBJ2-2, with D maybe TRBD2 (5 bases). With 2 bases removed from V and 3 bases from J, the gap between germline ends came to 13 bases. CDR1 is MRHNA and CDR2 is SNTAGT in the germline V gene. This CDR3 has 16 amino acids.

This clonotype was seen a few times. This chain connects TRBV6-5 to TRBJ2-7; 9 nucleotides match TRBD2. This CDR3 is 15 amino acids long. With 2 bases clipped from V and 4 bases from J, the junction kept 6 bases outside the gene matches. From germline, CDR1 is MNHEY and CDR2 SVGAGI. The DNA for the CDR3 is TGTGCCAGCAGTTACCTGGGGACTAGCTTATACGAGCAGTACTTC. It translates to CASSYLGTSLYEQYF.

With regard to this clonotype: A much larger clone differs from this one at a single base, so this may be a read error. In DNA, the CDR3 is TGTGCCAGCAGCTTAGGGAACTCCGGGGAGCTGTTTTTT. This gives the protein CASSLGNSGELFF. The chain links TRBV7-9 to TRBJ2-2, with D unresolved. The CDR3 sequence is 13 residues long. Per germline, CDR1 SEHNR and CDR2 FQNEAQ (reference sequence).

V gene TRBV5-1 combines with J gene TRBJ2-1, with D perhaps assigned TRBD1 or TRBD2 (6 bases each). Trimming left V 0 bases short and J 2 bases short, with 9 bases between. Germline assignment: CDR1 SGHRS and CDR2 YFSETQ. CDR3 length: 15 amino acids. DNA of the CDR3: TGCGCCAGCAGCTTGGAGGGGGGCCCCTACAATGAGCAGTTCTTC. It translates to CASSLEGGPYNEQFF.

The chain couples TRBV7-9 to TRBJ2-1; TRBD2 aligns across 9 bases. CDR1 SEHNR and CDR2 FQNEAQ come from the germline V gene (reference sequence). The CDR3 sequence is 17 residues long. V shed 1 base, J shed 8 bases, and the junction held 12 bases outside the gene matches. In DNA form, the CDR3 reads TGTGCCAGCAGCTTAGTATTCCTTGCGGGGGGGCGGCATGAGCAGTTCTTC. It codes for CASSLVFLAGGRHEQFF.